The 16 T cell receptor beta chains reported below all come from one sample, sequenced in a study of regulatory T cells in long-lasting Graves disease. Time point of the sample: newly diagnosed GD, antithyroid drugs for less than 3 months. Extracted PBMC RNA gave rise to the TCR library. Sequencing libraries for TCR beta were prepared with iRepertoire HTBI primers and Arm-PCR of CDR3 regions. TCRdb re-analysed the multiplex PCR reads in MiXCR, keeping a single row per CDR3 protein. The repertoire holds roughly 520,000 distinct CDR3 sequences, with around 13% as singletons. This sample was also put to use in a study of T cells in Graves' hyperthyroidism and ophthalmopathy.

The material sequenced was peripheral blood mononuclear cells (PBMCs), taken at new diagnosis, from a patient treated with antithyroid drugs. All receptors derive from a woman younger than 45 with Graves disease.

This clonotype was seen many times. The V gene is TRBV10-3, the J gene TRBJ2-7, with TRBD1 matching over 7 bases. The CDR3 sequence is 13 residues long. CDR1 is ENHRY, CDR2 SYGVKD, per germline. The ends lost 4 bases at V and 4 bases at J; junction bases unmatched: 4. DNA for the CDR3: TGTGCCATCAGTGGGGGACAGCCGTACGAGCAGTACTTC. Translating it yields CAISGGQPYEQYF.

In its sample, this clonotype was seen many times. The chain combines TRBV27 with TRBJ2-1; 12 bases fit TRBD2. The trim removed 5 bases at V and 6 bases at J, leaving 8 bases unmatched. This CDR3 is 16 amino acids long. CDR1 and CDR2 (germline): MNHEY, SMNVEV (reference sequence). The CDR3 region is CASSPRTSGMFNEQFF. CDR3 in DNA: TGTGCCAGCAGTCCGAGGACTAGCGGGATGTTCAATGAGCAGTTCTTC.

This clonotype was detected only a few times. The chain uses TRBV4-3 and TRBJ1-6; D call uncertain. Trimming took 0 bases from V and 0 from J, leaving 6 bases between them. This CDR3 comprises 16 residues. Germline lookup yields CDR1 LGHNA and CDR2 YSLEER. The CDR3 DNA reads TGCGCCAGCAGCCAAGAGCCGAGCTCCTATAATTCACCCCTCCACTTT. Its translation is CASSQEPSSYNSPLHF.

This clonotype was counted at least ten times. This chain connects TRBV6-2 or TRBV6-3 to TRBJ1-1; D is unresolved. The CDR3 is 16 residues long. Germline CDR1 reads MNHEY; CDR2 reads SVGEGT. V shed 0 bases and J shed 3 bases, with 14 bases lying between them. CDR3 protein: CASSYSVLTPYTEAFF. In DNA, the CDR3 is TGTGCCAGCAGTTACTCGGTCCTCACTCCTTACACTGAAGCTTTCTTT.

This clonotype was counted ten times or more. The rearrangement uses TRBV9 and TRBJ1-5, with D maybe TRBD1 (5 bases). Germline CDR1 is SGDLS and CDR2 is YYNGEE. V shed 0 bases and J shed 2 bases, with 6 bases lying between them. The CDR3 is 14 amino acids. CDR3 DNA: TGTGCCAGCAGCGTAGCGGGGGGCAATCAGCCCCAGCATTTT. It yields the protein CASSVAGGNQPQHF.

The sample holds many counts of this clonotype. J is TRBJ1-2 and V is TRBV5-6; D ambiguous. Per the germline V gene, CDR1 is SGHDT and CDR2 is YYEEEE. CDR3 length equals 11 residues. The V and J ends lost 0 bases and 14 bases respectively, with 11 bases between them. CDR3 nucleotides: TGTGCCAGCAGCTTGGCCCACGGCCGTACCTTC. Its translation is CASSLAHGRTF.

This clonotype was recorded at least ten times. This chain links TRBV15 with TRBJ1-4; D gene ambiguous. There are 15 residues in the CDR3. Trimming pared 0 bases from V and 8 bases from J, leaving 13 bases between. CDR1 LNHNV and CDR2 YYDKDF come from the germline V gene (reference sequence). CDR3 residues: CATSRELGRTEKLFF. CDR3 coding DNA: TGTGCCACCAGCAGAGAACTGGGCCGAACAGAAAAACTGTTTTTT.

This chain links TRBV7-3 with TRBJ2-7, with TRBD2 as a possible D gene (5 bases). The CDR3 has 14 amino acids. Germline lookup yields CDR1 SGHTA and CDR2 FQGTGA. V was clipped by 5 bases and J by 3 bases, with 14 bases between them. CDR3 in amino acids: CASSPEMGDYEQYF. DNA of the CDR3: TGTGCCAGCAGCCCCGAAATGGGAGACTACGAGCAGTACTTC.

This clonotype was detected many times. The chain couples TRBV29-1 to TRBJ1-1; no reliable D call. Trimming removed 7 bases at V and 6 bases at J, with 15 bases between. Germline CDR1 is SQVTM and CDR2 is ANQGSEA. CDR3 size: 12 residues. DNA of the CDR3: TGCAGCGGCCTACGGGGATCCGCTGAAGCTTTCTTT. This gives the protein CSGLRGSAEAFF.

Worth noting for this clonotype: A read error is possible here, since a much larger clone lies one base away. This chain connects TRBV12-3 or TRBV12-4 to TRBJ2-7; D not certain. The V end was cut by 7 bases, the J end by 7 bases, with 17 bases between. The CDR3 runs to 13 residues. CDR3 sequence reads: CASTPRTDNEQYF. The CDR3 bases are TGTGCCAGCACCCCCCGCACCGACAATGAGCAGTACTTC.

Concerning this clonotype itself: One base separates it from a far larger clone, so it is likely a read error. The J gene is TRBJ1-2, the V gene TRBV7-2; no clear D gene. Trimming shortened V by 3 bases and J by 5 bases, and 10 bases separated the two germline ends. CDR3 length: 13 residues. The V gene's germline CDR1 is SGHTA and CDR2 FQGNSA. This chain's CDR3 is CASSFLWGYGYTF. In DNA form, the CDR3 reads TGTGCCAGCAGCTTTTTGTGGGGTTATGGCTACACCTTC. Variable domain in full (rest from reference TRBV7-2 and TRBJ1-2): GAGVSQSPSNKVTEKGKDVELRCDPISGHTALYWYRQSLGQGLEFLIYFQGNSAPDKSGLPSDRFSAERTGGSVSTLTIQRTQQEDSAVYLCASSFLWGYGYTFGSGTRLTVV.

To note about this clonotype: One base away lies a much larger clone, so this may be a sequencing read error. The J gene is TRBJ1-6, the V gene TRBV12-3 or TRBV12-4; D is uncertain. CDR3 length equals 14 residues. The CDR3 DNA reads TGTGCCAGCAGTACGCGGCAGAATAATTCATCCCTCCACTTT. It is translated as CASSTRQNNSSLHF.

This clonotype was recorded many times. This sequence joins TRBV13 and TRBJ2-1, with 7 bases that match TRBD1. CDR1 is PRHDT, CDR2 FYEKMQ, per germline (reference sequence). Germline trimming cut 6 bases from V and 5 bases from J; bases unmatched to any gene: 10. There are 15 residues in the CDR3. The CDR3 nucleotides read TGTGCCAGCAGACAACAGGGGACGGGTAACAATGAGCAGTTCTTC. It encodes CASRQQGTGNNEQFF.

The V gene is TRBV7-6, the J gene TRBJ1-1; D might be TRBD1 (5 bases). Germline V gene lookup returns CDR1 SGHVS and CDR2 FNYEAQ. V was cut by 3 bases and J by 4 bases, with 12 bases left in between. CDR3 length equals 14 residues. The CDR3 nucleotides are TGTGCCAGCAGCTTCGGGGGTTGGACCACTGAAGCTTTCTTT. It translates to CASSFGGWTTEAFF. Combining the CDR3 with reference TRBV7-6 and TRBJ1-1 gives the whole variable domain GAGVSQSPRYKVTKRGQDVALRCDPISGHVSLYWYRQALGQGPEFLTYFNYEAQQDKSGLPNDRFSAERPEGSISTLTIQRTEQRDSAMYRCASSFGGWTTEAFFGQGTRLTVV.

This clonotype was picked up many times. This chain uses TRBV19 with TRBJ1-6; 8 bases are a match to TRBD1. Trimming cost V 7 bases and J 7 bases; bases outside gene matches: 12. Germline V CDR1 and CDR2: LNHDA, SQIVND (reference sequence). The CDR3 has 16 residues. In DNA form, the CDR3 reads TGTGCCAGTACCCCGAGGGTGGACAGGGCGAATTCACCCCTCCACTTT. Translation: CASTPRVDRANSPLHF.

This clonotype was recorded only once. A much larger clone differs from this one at a single base, so this may be a read error. J is TRBJ2-5 and V is TRBV29-1; D not resolved. The germline gives CDR1 SQVTM, CDR2 ANQGSEA. The CDR3 is 13 residues long. The CDR3 loop is CSVDDYHQEAQYF. DNA for the CDR3: TGCAGCGTCGACGATTACCACCAAGAGGCCCAGTACTTC.